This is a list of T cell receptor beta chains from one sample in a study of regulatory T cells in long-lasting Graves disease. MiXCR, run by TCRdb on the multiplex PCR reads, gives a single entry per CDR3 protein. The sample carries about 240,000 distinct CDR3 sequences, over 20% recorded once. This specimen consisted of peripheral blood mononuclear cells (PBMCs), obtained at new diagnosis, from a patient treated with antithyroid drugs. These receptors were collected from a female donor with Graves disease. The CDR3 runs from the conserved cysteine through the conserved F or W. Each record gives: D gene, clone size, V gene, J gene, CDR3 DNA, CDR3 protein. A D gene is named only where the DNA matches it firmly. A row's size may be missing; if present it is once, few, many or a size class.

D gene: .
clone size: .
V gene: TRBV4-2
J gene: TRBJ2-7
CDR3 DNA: TGTGCCAGCAGCCAAGATCTTGGAGGGGGACTCTCCTACGAGCAGTACTTC
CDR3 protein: CASSQDLGGGLSYEQYF

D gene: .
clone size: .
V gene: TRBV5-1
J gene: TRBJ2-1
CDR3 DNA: TGCGCCAGCAGCTTGGGAGAGGGCGAGCAGTTCTTC
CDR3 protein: CASSLGEGEQFF

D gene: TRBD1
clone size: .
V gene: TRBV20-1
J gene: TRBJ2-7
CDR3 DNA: TGCAGTGCTGACGGGACAGTAATTGGCGAGCAGTACTTC
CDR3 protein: CSADGTVIGEQYF

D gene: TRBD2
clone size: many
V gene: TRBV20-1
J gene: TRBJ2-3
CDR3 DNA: TGCAGTGCTCTTAGGACTAGCGGGAGAGGAGCTTACAGAGATACGCAGTATTTT
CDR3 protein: CSALRTSGRGAYRDTQYF

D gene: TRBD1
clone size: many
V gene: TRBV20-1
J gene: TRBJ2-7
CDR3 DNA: TGCAGTGCCGAAGGACAGGGGACCTACGAGCAGTACTTC
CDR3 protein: CSAEGQGTYEQYF

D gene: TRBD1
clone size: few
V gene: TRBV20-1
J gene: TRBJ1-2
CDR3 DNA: TGCAGTGCTAGCTCGGACAGGGGTCATGGCTACACCTTC
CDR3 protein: CSASSDRGHGYTF

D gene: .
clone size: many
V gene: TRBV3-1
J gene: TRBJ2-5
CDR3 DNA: TGTGCCAGCAGCCAAGATATCCCAGAGACCCAGTACTTC
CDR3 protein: CASSQDIPETQYF

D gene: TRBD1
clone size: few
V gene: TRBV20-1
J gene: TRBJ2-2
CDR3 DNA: TGCAGTGCTAGAGATCTCCGGGGACAGGGGTTCACCGGGGAGCTGTTTTTT
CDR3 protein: CSARDLRGQGFTGELFF

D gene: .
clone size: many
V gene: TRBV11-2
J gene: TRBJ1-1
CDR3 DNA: TGTGCCAGCAGCAGAAAACCACAGGGTGAGGGGACTGAAGCTTTCTTT
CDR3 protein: CASSRKPQGEGTEAFF

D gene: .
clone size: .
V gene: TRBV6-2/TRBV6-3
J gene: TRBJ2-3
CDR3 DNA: TGTGCCACCAGGGCAGGGAACACAGATACGCAGTATTTT
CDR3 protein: CATRAGNTDTQYF

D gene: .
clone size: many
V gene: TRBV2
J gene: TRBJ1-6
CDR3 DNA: TGTGCCAGCAGTGAGCTGGGTTCACGCTCACCCCTCCACTTT
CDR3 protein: CASSELGSRSPLHF

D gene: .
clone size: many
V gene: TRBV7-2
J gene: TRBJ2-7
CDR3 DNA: TGTGCCAGCAGCCCTCGGACCAGCAACGAGCAGTACTTC
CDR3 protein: CASSPRTSNEQYF

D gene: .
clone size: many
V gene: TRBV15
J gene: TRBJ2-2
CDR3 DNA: TGTGCCACCAGCAGAGGTCACACCGGGGAGCTGTTTTTT
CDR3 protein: CATSRGHTGELFF

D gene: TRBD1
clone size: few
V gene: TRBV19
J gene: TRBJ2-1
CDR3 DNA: TGTGCCAGTAGGAAATCACGGACAGGGTATTCCTACAATGAGCAGTTCTTC
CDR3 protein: CASRKSRTGYSYNEQFF

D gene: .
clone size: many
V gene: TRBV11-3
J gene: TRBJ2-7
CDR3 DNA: TGTGCCAGCAGCTTATCCCAGGGATCCTACGAGCAGTACTTC
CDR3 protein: CASSLSQGSYEQYF

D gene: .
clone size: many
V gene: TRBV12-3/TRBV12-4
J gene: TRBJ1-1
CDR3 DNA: TGTGCCAGCAACCCCTTTGGCAGGGCTGAAGCTTTCTTT
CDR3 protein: CASNPFGRAEAFF

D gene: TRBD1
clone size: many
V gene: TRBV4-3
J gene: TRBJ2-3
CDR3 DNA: TGCGCCAGCAGCCACGTCGGAGACAGGGTTGTTGGAAATACGCAGTATTTT
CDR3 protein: CASSHVGDRVVGNTQYF

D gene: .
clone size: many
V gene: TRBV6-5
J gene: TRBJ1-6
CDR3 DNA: TGTGCCAGCAGTTACTCGTGGACCTCCTATAATTCACCCCTCCACTTT
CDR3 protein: CASSYSWTSYNSPLHF

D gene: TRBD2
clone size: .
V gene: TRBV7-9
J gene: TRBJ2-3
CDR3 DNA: TGTGCCAGCAGCTCAGAGTGGGACGGACTAGCGGGAGGTACAGATACGCAGTATTTT
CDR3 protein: CASSSEWDGLAGGTDTQYF

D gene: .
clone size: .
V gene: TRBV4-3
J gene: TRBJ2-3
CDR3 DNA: TGCGCCAGCAGCCAGGGGGAAAGCACAGATACGCAGTATTTT
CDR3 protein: CASSQGESTDTQYF

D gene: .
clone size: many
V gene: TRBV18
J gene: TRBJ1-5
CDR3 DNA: TGTGCCAGCTCACCAGACAGCCCGAATCAGCCCCAGCATTTT
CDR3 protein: CASSPDSPNQPQHF

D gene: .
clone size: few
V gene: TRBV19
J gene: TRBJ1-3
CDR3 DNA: TGTGCCAGTAGTCCTTTGCAGTACTCTGGAAACACCATATATTTT
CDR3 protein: CASSPLQYSGNTIYF

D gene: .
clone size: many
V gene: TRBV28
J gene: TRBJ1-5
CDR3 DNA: TGTGCCAGCAGTTCACGAGGTGGGGGGCCAAAGGATCAGCCCCAGCATTTT
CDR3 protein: CASSSRGGGPKDQPQHF

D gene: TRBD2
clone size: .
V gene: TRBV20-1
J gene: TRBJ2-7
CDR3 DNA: TGCAGTGCTAGAAAATGGACTAGCGGGAGCGACGAGCAGTACTTC
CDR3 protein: CSARKWTSGSDEQYF

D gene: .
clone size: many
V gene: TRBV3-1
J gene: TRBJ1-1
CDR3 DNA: TGTGCCAGCAGCCAAGGAAATTCCGAGAGAGCTTTCTTT
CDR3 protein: CASSQGNSERAFF

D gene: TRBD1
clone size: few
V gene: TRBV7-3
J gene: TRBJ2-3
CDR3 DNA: TGTGCCAGCAGCTTACAGGGGGACCGCACAGATACGCAGTATTTT
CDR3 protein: CASSLQGDRTDTQYF

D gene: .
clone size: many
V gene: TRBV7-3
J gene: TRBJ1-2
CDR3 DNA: TGTGCCAGCAGCCCCCGTGGGGGTTTGAGAAATGGCTACACCTTC
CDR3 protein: CASSPRGGLRNGYTF

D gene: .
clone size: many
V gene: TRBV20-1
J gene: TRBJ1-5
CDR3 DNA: TGCAGTGCTAGAGACGGATATAGCAATCAGCCCCAGCATTTT
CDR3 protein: CSARDGYSNQPQHF

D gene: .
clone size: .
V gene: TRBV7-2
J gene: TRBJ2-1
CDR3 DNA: TGTGCCAGCAGCACGGGGGGCCGGGTTGAGCAGTTCTTC
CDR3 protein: CASSTGGRVEQFF

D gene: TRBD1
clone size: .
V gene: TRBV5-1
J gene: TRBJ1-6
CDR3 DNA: TGCGCCAGCAGCGCAGGACAGGGGGAAGAGTCACCCCCCCACTTT
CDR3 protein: CASSAGQGEESPPHF

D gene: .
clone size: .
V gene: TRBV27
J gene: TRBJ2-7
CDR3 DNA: TGTGCCAGCAGTCCGCGACTCCCGCCCTACGAGCAGTACTTC
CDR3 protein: CASSPRLPPYEQYF

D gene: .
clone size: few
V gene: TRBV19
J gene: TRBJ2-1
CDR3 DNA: TGTGCCAGTACCGGTAGGGGGAGCTCCAATGAGCAGTTCTTC
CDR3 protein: CASTGRGSSNEQFF

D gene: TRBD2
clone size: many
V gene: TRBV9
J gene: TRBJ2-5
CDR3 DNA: TGTGCCAGCAGCCCCCACCCTACTATCGCGGGGGGCAGGAAAGAGACCCAGTACTTC
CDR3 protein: CASSPHPTIAGGRKETQYF

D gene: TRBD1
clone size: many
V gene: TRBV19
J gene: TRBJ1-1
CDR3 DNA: TGTGCCAGTAGAAGACAGGGGTTCACTGAAGCTTTCTTT
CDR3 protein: CASRRQGFTEAFF

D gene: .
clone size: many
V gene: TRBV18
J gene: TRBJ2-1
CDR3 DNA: TGTGCCAGCTCATCCGTCCAGCTCTCGGGGGATGAGCAGTTCTTC
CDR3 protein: CASSSVQLSGDEQFF

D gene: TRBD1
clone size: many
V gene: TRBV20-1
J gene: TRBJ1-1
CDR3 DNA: TGCAGTGCTGGGGAGGGGGCAGGTGAAGCTTTCTTT
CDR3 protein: CSAGEGAGEAFF

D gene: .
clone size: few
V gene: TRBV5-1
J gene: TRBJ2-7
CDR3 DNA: TGCGCCAGCAGCGACACCAGGGGCCACGAGCAGTACTTC
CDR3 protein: CASSDTRGHEQYF

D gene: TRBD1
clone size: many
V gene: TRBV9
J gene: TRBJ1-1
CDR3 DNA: TGTGCCAGCAGCTTGACGACAGGGGTCGATGAAGCTTTCTTT
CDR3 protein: CASSLTTGVDEAFF

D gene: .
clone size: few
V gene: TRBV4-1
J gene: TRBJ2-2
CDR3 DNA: TGCGCCAGCAGGGATTGGGACTTCCACTCCTGGACCGGGGAGCTGTTTTTT
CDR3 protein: CASRDWDFHSWTGELFF

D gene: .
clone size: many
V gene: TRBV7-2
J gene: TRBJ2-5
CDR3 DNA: TGTGCCAGCAGCTTGGCATACAGGGTATCACAAGAGACCCAGTACTTC
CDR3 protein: CASSLAYRVSQETQYF

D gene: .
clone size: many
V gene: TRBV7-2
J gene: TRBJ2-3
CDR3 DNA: TGCGCCAGCAGCCAAACAGGGATGGGCACAGATACGCAGTATTTT
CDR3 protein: CASSQTGMGTDTQYF

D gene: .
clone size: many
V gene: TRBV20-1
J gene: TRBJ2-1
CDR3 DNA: TGCAGTGCTAGAGATGACGGGACCTACAATGAGCAGTTCTTC
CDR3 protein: CSARDDGTYNEQFF

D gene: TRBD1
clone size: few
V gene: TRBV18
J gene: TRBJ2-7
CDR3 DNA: TGTGCCAGCTCACCATATACCGGGACAGGGGGAGACGAGCAGTACTTC
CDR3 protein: CASSPYTGTGGDEQYF

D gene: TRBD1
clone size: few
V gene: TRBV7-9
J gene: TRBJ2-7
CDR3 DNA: TGTGCCAGCAGCCCCGGGAACCTGGGGACAGGGAACGAGCAGTACTTC
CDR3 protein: CASSPGNLGTGNEQYF

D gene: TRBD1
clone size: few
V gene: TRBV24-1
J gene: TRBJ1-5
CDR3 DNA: TGTGCCACCAGTGATTCTCATAGACAGGGCCTCAATCAGCCCCAGCATTTT
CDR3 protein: CATSDSHRQGLNQPQHF

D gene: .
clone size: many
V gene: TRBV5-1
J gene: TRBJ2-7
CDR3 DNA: TGCGCCAGCAGCCCCACTAGTAGTAACTACGAGCAGTACTTC
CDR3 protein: CASSPTSSNYEQYF

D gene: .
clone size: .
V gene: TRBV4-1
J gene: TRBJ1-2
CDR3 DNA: TGCGCCAGCAGCCAACCGTCAGGGTATGGCTACACCTTC
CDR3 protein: CASSQPSGYGYTF

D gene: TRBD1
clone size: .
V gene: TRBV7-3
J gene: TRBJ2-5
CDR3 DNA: TGTGCCAGCAGCTTGAGACAGGGGTTCGGGGAGACCCAGTACTTC
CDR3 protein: CASSLRQGFGETQYF

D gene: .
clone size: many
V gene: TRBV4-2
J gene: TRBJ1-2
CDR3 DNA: TGTGCCAGCAGCCAAGTTCCCCAGGGCGACTATGGCTACACCTTC
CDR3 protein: CASSQVPQGDYGYTF

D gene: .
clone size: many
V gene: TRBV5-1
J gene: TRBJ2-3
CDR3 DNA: TGCGCCAGCAGCTTGGCGGGGGATACGCAGTATTTT
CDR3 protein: CASSLAGDTQYF

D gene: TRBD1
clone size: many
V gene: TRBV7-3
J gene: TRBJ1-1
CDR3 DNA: TGTGCCAGCAGCTTGACCGGGACAGGGGGCATGGGGGCTTTCTTT
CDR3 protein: CASSLTGTGGMGAFF

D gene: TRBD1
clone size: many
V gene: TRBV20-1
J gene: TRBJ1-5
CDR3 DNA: TGCAGTGCTAGAGCAGGGGGCCAGGGTCAGCCCCAGCATTTT
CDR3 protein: CSARAGGQGQPQHF

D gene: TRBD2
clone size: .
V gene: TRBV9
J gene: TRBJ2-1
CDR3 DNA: TGTGCCAGCAGCGCGATTACTAGCGGGGGGTACCTTAATGAGCAGTTCTTC
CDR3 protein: CASSAITSGGYLNEQFF

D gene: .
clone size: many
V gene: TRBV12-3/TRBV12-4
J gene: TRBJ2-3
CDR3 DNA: TGTGCCAGCAGCGCCGACGGGGCCACAGATACGCAGTATTTT
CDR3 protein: CASSADGATDTQYF

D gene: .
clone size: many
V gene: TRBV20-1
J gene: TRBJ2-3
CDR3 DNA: TGCAGTGCTAGATCACCGTTCACAGATACGCAGTATTTT
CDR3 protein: CSARSPFTDTQYF

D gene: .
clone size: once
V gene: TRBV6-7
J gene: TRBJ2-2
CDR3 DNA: TGTGCCAGCAGTTTACAGGACAGAAACACCGGGGAGCTGTTTTTT
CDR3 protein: CASSLQDRNTGELFF

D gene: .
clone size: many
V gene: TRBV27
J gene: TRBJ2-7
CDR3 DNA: TGTGCCAGCAGTTTAGGAGGCCTCACCCCATTCTACGAGCAGTACTTC
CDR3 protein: CASSLGGLTPFYEQYF

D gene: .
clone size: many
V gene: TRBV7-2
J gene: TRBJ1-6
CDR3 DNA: TGTGCCAGCAGCCCGCGCGAGGGGAGTTCACCCCTCCACTTT
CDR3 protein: CASSPREGSSPLHF

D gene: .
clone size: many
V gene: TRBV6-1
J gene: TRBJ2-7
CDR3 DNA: TGTGCCAGCAGTGAATCCCCCGGGGAAACCTACGAGCAGTACTTC
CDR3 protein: CASSESPGETYEQYF